One and the same sample provided the 9 T cell receptor beta chains below, sequenced in a study of T cell responses to AZD1222 COVID-19 vaccine. The data were produced by immunoSEQ multiplex PCR, yet TCRdb's version contains in-frame clones alone and is incomplete. The data show some 81,000 clones, 80% to 95% seen once. Sequences were derived from peripheral blood, sampled 28 days after the second AZD1222 dose. The receptors were sampled from an adult who received the AZD1222 COVID-19 vaccine.

This clone was picked up a small number of times. V usage is TRBV28 and J usage is TRBJ2-1, with no clear D. The CDR3 runs 12 residues. Trimming shortened V by 4 bases and J by 4 bases, and 5 bases separated the two germline ends. Germline CDR1 and CDR2: MDHEN and SYDVKM. CDR3 nucleotide sequence: TGTGCCAGCAGTTCGCAGTACAATGAGCAGTTCTTC. Encoded protein: CASSSQYNEQFF. Full variable domain (outside the CDR3, taken from reference TRBV28 and TRBJ2-1): DVKVTQSSRYLVKRTGEKVFLECVQDMDHENMFWYRQDPGLGLRLIYFSYDVKMKEKGDIPEGYSVSREKKERFSLILESASTNQTSMYLCASSSQYNEQFFGPGTRLTVL.

The rearrangement joins TRBV27 to TRBJ2-7; 15 nucleotides agree with TRBD2. The CDR3 length is 17 residues. The germline gives CDR1 MNHEY, CDR2 SMNVEV (reference sequence). J was trimmed by 4 bases and V by 0 bases; bases with no gene match: 4. CDR3 loop: CASSLSGLAGGLYEQYF. The CDR3 bases are TGTGCCAGCAGTTTATCGGGACTAGCGGGGGGACTGTACGAGCAGTACTTC.

The chain employs TRBV5-4 and TRBJ2-7, with D perhaps TRBD2 (6 bases). The CDR3 consists of 14 residues. V was pared by 9 bases and J by 3 bases, with 19 bases between. Germline CDR1 and CDR2: SGHNT and YYREEE (reference sequence). The CDR3 nucleotides read TGTGCCACCCACACGGCGGGGCTCCACTACGAGCAGTACTTC. Its protein product is CATHTAGLHYEQYF.

The chain recombines TRBV28 with TRBJ1-1, with 9 bases aligning to TRBD1. The CDR3 has 15 amino acids. With 6 bases clipped from V and 4 bases from J, the junction kept 9 bases outside the gene matches. Germline CDR1 MDHEN, CDR2 SYDVKM. The CDR3 is CASRIRETGGTEAFF. The CDR3, as DNA: TGTGCCAGCAGGATACGGGAGACAGGGGGCACTGAAGCTTTCTTT.

The V and J genes are TRBV6-5 and TRBJ2-7, with D possibly TRBD2 on 5 matching bases. Trimming removed 2 bases at V and 2 bases at J, with 7 bases between. The CDR3 loop spans 13 amino acids. CDR1 is MNHEY, CDR2 SVGAGI, per germline. CDR3 coding DNA: TGTGCCAGCAGTTACGTCGGGGCCTACGAGCAGTACTTC. Protein product: CASSYVGAYEQYF.

Only a few counts were recorded for this clone. J is TRBJ1-1 and V is TRBV7-6; D gene uncertain. CDR3 size: 14 residues. Germline-derived CDR1 and CDR2 are SGHVS and FNYEAQ. V was clipped by 5 bases and J by 4 bases, with 14 bases between them. The CDR3 here is CASSPLEGSTEAFF. The CDR3 nucleotides are TGTGCCAGCAGCCCCCTAGAGGGTAGCACTGAAGCTTTCTTT.

CDR3 coding DNA: TGTGCCAGCAGTGCGGGACTTGGAAACACCATATATTTT. This codes for CASSAGLGNTIYF. The V and J genes are TRBV2 and TRBJ1-3; maybe TRBD1 (5 bases). Germline loops: CDR1 SNHLY, CDR2 FYNNEI. Trimming shortened V by 4 bases and J by 3 bases, and 7 bases separated the two germline ends. The CDR3 loop spans 13 amino acids. Variable domain in full (rest from reference TRBV2 and TRBJ1-3): EPEVTQTPSHQVTQMGQEVILRCVPISNHLYFYWYRQILGQKVEFLVSFYNNEISEKSEIFDDQFSVERPDGSNFTLKIRSTKLEDSAMYFCASSAGLGNTIYFGEGSWLTVV.

The V gene is TRBV19, the J gene TRBJ1-1; weak D call: TRBD1 (6 bases). V was trimmed by 6 bases and J by 3 bases, leaving 14 bases between them. Per the germline V gene, CDR1 is LNHDA and CDR2 is SQIVND (reference sequence). The CDR3 contains 14 residues. The CDR3 sequence is CASRPGTPYTEAFF. The CDR3 nucleotides are TGTGCCAGTAGACCCGGGACACCATACACTGAAGCTTTCTTT.

The V gene is TRBV3-1 (or the pseudogene TRBV3-2), the J gene TRBJ2-7; no firm D call. This CDR3 is 14 amino acids long. CDR1 and CDR2 from the germline V gene are LGHDT and YNNKEL (reference sequence). V was trimmed by 4 bases and J by 3 bases, leaving 13 bases between them. The CDR3 DNA follows: TGTGCCAGCAGCCTACAGCCACTTTACTACGAGCAGTACTTC. Translation: CASSLQPLYYEQYF.